These T cell receptor beta chains were read from a single sample in a study of cytomegalovirus exposure and HLA in healthy donors. Only in-frame clones appear in the TCRdb table, and some are missing; sequencing was by immunoSEQ multiplex PCR. The sample consists of some 130,000 clones, approximately 70% of them appearing once. The material sequenced was PBMCs. These receptors came from a woman aged 40-49 years in good health and CMV-seronegative. Each CDR3 is given without its conserved first and last residue.

V	J	length	CDR3
TRBV15	TRBJ2-2	13	ATSRVGGITGELF
TRBV10-2	TRBJ2-2	11	ASGTQNTGELF
TRBV27	TRBJ1-4	13	ASSLRGQPDEKLF
TRBV15	TRBJ2-3	12	ATSRAQGGDTQY
TRBV5-4	TRBJ1-1	11	ASSQRHRTEAF
TRBV9	TRBJ1-2	14	ASSSGGQGMSEGYT
TRBV28	TRBJ1-2	11	ASSFGTGKFYT
TRBV5-1	TRBJ2-3	12	ASSLGQIACPQY
TRBV5-1	TRBJ1-2	11	ASSPGQGGGYT
TRBV29-1	TRBJ1-2	11	SVEGLQGYGYT
TRBV20-1	TRBJ1-1	9	SASSGTEAF
TRBV19	TRBJ1-4	13	ASSMWRQTNEKLF
TRBV27	TRBJ1-2	12	ASSLSRGYYGYT
TRBV7-9	TRBJ1-4	12	ASSLTGSNEKLF
TRBV11-2	TRBJ2-1	15	ASSLEVAGSLYNEQF
TRBV5-1	TRBJ2-1	13	ASSEDYSNYNEQF
TRBV11-2	TRBJ2-3	16	ASSLVVRRGGDTDTQY
TRBV7-2	TRBJ1-4	14	ASSSFPGTGNEKLF
TRBV6-1	TRBJ1-2	11	ASSENRGYGYT
TRBV4-1	TRBJ2-2	14	ASSLSPGQSTGELF
TRBV27	TRBJ2-7	11	ASRLQGSYEQY
TRBV6-5	TRBJ1-6	13	ASSYSGGVSSPLH
TRBV7-2	TRBJ1-2	12	ASSPGAVTYGYT
TRBV29-1	TRBJ1-2	15	SVEEVTGGFSPYGYT
TRBV18	TRBJ2-5	13	ASSPTGQIGETQY
TRBV10-2	TRBJ1-6	14	ASRTPEGQGGSPLH
TRBV4-1	TRBJ1-2	12	ASSEGRRGYGYT
TRBV19	TRBJ2-5	14	ASSIGLAAYQETQY
TRBV18	TRBJ1-2	13	ASSPGQGASFGYT
TRBV20-1	TRBJ2-1	9	SASGGGEQF
TRBV15	TRBJ1-1	12	ATRDGQMNTEAF
TRBV9	TRBJ1-2	12	ASSVGQGDYGYT
TRBV11-2	TRBJ2-1	12	ASSTGLAGNEQF
TRBV6-1	TRBJ1-1	11	ASGRTGATEAF
TRBV7-8	TRBJ1-5	12	ASSQAGLAQPQH
TRBV11-2	TRBJ2-1	13	ASSRLAGGGNEQF
TRBV2	TRBJ2-3	13	ASSGSGGYTDTQY